These 2 T cell receptor beta chains originate from one sample sequenced in a study of cytomegalovirus exposure and HLA in healthy donors. The PCR ran on 60 Vbeta and 13 Jbeta primers. Profiled with immunoSEQ multiplex PCR; TCRdb holds only in-frame clones, not every one. Here the sample spans some 200,000 clones, 75% to 85% being singletons. Sequenced: PBMCs. The source of these receptors is a girl aged 10 to 17 in good health and CMV-seropositive.

This clone turned up a few times. In DNA form, the CDR3 reads TGTGCCAGCAGCTTGGCCGGACAGGGAGGCTACGAGCAGTACTTC. Residues: CASSLAGQGGYEQYF. The chain carries TRBV7-9 and TRBJ2-7, with TRBD1 identical over 8 bases. This CDR3 spans 15 amino acids. CDR1 is SEHNR, CDR2 FQNEAQ, per germline (reference sequence). The trim removed 3 bases at V and 3 bases at J, leaving 7 bases unmatched.

A note on this clone: The same CDR3 can be traced to other DNA sequences in this sample. The rearrangement joins TRBV10-3 to TRBJ1-1; no reliable D call. The CDR3 loop spans 14 amino acids. The V end was cut by 7 bases, the J end by 4 bases, with 16 bases between. Looked up from germline, CDR1 is ENHRY and CDR2 is SYGVKD. CDR3 bases: TGTGCCATCAAGCCAGGAGGCTTCAGCACTGAAGCTTTCTTT. Translating gives CAIKPGGFSTEAFF.